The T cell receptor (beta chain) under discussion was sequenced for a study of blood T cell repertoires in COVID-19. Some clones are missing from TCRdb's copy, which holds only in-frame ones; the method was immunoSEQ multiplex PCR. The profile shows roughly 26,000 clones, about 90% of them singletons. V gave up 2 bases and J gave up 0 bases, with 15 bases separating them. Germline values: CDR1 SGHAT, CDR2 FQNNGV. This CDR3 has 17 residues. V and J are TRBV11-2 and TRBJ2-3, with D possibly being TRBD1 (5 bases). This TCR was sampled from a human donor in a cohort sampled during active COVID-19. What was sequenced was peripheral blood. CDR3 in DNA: TGTGCCAGCAGCTTAAACAAGGCAGGGTCTAGCACAGATACGCAGTATTTT. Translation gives CASSLNKAGSSTDTQYF.